This T cell receptor (beta chain) was identified during a study of cytomegalovirus exposure and HLA in healthy donors. The PCR was carried out with 60 Vbeta primers and 13 Jbeta primers. Profiled with immunoSEQ multiplex PCR; TCRdb holds only in-frame clones, not every one. The sample includes 200,000 to 250,000 clones, 80% to 85% of them seen just once. The sequenced sample was PBMCs. The TCR sequence derives from a woman in her forties in good health and CMV-seronegative.

Written as DNA, the CDR3 is TGTGCCAGCTCACTTAGACAGGGGAGAGGGCCGAACACTGAAGCTTTCTTT. It codes for CASSLRQGRGPNTEAFF. The J gene is TRBJ1-1, the V gene TRBV18, with 8 bases identical to TRBD1. The germline V gene has CDR1 KGHSH and CDR2 LQKENI. The CDR3 contains 17 residues. Unmatched junction bases numbered 11, after V lost 4 bases and J lost 1 base.